In this sample, the clone carrying this T cell receptor (beta chain) turned up a few times. Antigen specificity is unknown. TCRdb itself ran the reads through MiXCR, one entry per CDR3 protein. The table lists 70,000 or so distinct CDR3 sequences, around 21% of them singletons, with around 8% in the top ten. This record belongs to a study of type 1 regulatory T cells. On the study more broadly: T-allo10 is an in vitro-generated, Tr1-enriched CD4 T cell product specific for alloantigen.

General study findings and limits: Compared with non-Tr1 cells, Tr1 cells showed a narrower TCR repertoire.

The junction had 1 base not matched to a gene; V was cut back by 1 base and J by 0 bases. Germline V gene data show CDR1 as KGHDR and CDR2 as SFDVKD. CDR3 length: 16 amino acids. The sample comprised cultured type 1 regulatory T (Tr1) cells, either the whole culture or a sorted fraction (not recorded which). This receptor was identified in a human donor in good health. The gene calls are TRBV24-1 and TRBJ2-1; TRBD2 aligns across 8 bases. The CDR3 region is CATSDLSGSSYNEQFF. The CDR3 region has the DNA TGTGCCACCAGTGATTTAAGCGGGAGCTCCTACAATGAGCAGTTCTTC.